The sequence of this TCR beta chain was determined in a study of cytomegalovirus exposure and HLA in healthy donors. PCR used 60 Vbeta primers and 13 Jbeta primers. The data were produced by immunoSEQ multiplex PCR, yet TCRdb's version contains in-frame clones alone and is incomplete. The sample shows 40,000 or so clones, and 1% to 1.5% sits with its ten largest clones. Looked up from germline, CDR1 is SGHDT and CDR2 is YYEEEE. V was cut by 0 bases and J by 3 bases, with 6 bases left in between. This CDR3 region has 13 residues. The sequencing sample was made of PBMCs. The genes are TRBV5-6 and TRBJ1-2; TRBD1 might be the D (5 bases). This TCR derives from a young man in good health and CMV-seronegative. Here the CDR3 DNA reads TGTGCCAGCAGCTTGGGCAGGGACTATGGCTACACCTTC. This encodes CASSLGRDYGYTF.